The present T cell receptor (beta chain) was sequenced within a study of blood T cell repertoires in COVID-19. As for the study in general: PBMCs, B-cell-depleted T cells, or T cells provided the cDNA or gDNA that made up the material.

This CDR3 comprises 15 residues. With 8 bases clipped from V and 5 bases from J, the junction kept 9 bases outside the gene matches. Germline V CDR1 and CDR2: SNHLY, FYNNEI. Original handling: Amplification of reference gene primers provided the estimated nucleated cell counts. Sequencing used immunoSEQ multiplex PCR; TCRdb keeps in-frame clones, though not all of them. Clone size and the V and J calls come from that table; the DNA yielded D and trimming. Of under 100,000 clones listed, 89% are singletons. The chain carries TRBV2 and TRBJ2-1; 10 nucleotides agree with TRBD2. Sequenced material: peripheral blood. The sequence was obtained from a man aged 50 to 59 with acute or convalescent COVID-19. For the CDR3, the DNA is TGTGCCAGCTCGCCAACTAGCGGGGCTGACAATGAGCAGTTCTTC. As protein: CASSPTSGADNEQFF.